This T cell receptor beta chain is drawn from a study of memory CD4+ T cells and cytomegalovirus serostatus. About the study: Healthy Belgian adult donors included roughly ten CMV-positive and 24 CMV-negative people.

The sort gate was single viable CD3+CD4+CD8-CD45RO+ cells for memory CD4+ T cells. Serostatus was set by detecting CMV pp150, pp28, p38, p52 IgG. Notes on this clone: Its antigen remains unidentified.

Per the authors' pipeline: After removing out-of-frame reads, 2.3 million or so distinct TCRbeta sequences remained. Profiled with immunoSEQ multiplex PCR; TCRdb holds only in-frame clones, not every one. D and trimming were read from the DNA, whereas the V and J calls and clone size are those reported in that table. The sample carries 55,000 to 60,000 clones, 80% to 90% recorded once. Notes on the study in general: CMV serostatus prediction reached median AUC approximately 0.95, or 0.91 with US-trained model.

Trimming stripped 5 bases from V and 6 bases from J, with 14 bases between. The CDR3 runs to 14 residues. Germline V gene sequence: CDR1 SGHNT, CDR2 YENEEA. The rearrangement uses TRBV11-3 and TRBJ2-1; D might be TRBD2 (6 bases). Sequenced: memory CD4+ T cells from blood. The TCR sequence derives from an adult in good health and CMV-seronegative. CDR3: CASSQGLLGNEQFF. The CDR3 DNA reads as TGTGCCAGCAGCCAGGGACTGCTAGGCAATGAGCAGTTCTTC.